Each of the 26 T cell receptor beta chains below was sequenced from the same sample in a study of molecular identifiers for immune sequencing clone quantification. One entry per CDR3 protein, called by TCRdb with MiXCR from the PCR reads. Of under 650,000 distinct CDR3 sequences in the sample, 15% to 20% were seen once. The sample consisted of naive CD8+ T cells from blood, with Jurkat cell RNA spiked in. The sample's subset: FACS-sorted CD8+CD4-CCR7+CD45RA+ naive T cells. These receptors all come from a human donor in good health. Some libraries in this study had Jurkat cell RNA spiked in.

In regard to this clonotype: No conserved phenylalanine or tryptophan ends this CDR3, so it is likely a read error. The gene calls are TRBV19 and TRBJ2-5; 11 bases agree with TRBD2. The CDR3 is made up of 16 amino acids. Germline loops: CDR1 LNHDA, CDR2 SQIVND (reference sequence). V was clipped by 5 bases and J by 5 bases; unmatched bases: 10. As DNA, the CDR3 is TGTGCCAGTAGTCTCGGACCGGGACTAGCGGAGGAGACCCAGTACTCC. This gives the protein CASSLGPGLAEETQYS.

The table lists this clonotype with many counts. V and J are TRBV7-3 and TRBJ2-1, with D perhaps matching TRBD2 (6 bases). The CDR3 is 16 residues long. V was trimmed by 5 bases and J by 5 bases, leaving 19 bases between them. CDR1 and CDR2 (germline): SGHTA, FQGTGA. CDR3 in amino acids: CASSPFGTRYNNEQFF. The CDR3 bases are TGTGCCAGCAGCCCGTTTGGGACTCGATATAACAATGAGCAGTTCTTC.

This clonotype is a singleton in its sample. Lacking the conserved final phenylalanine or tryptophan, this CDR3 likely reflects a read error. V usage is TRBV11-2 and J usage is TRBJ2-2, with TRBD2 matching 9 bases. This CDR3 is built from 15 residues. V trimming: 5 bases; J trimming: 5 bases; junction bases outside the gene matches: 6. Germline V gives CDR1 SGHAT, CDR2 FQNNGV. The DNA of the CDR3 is TGTGCCAGCAGCCTCCACAGCGGGAGGACCGGGGAGCTGTTTTCT. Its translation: CASSLHSGRTGELFS.

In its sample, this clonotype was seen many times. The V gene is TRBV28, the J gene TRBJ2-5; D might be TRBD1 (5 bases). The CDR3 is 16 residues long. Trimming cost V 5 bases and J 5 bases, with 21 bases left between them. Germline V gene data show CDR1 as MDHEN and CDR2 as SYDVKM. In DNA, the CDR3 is TGTGCCAGCAGTCCGGTGTATCAGGGTTTGGAGGAGACCCAGTACTTC. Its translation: CASSPVYQGLEETQYF.

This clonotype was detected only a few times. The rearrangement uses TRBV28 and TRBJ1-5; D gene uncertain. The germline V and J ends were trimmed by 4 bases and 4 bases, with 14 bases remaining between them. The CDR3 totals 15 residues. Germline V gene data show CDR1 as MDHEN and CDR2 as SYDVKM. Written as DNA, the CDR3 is TGTGCCAGCAGTTCCGTCCCCCCGGGGAATCAGCCCCAGCATTTT. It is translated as CASSSVPPGNQPQHF.

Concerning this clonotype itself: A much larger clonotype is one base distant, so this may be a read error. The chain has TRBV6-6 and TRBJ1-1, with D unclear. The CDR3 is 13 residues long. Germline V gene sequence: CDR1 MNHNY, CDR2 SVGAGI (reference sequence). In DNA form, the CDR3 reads TGTGCCGGCAGTTACGTGGCTAATTTTGAAGCTTTCTTT. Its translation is CAGSYVANFEAFF.

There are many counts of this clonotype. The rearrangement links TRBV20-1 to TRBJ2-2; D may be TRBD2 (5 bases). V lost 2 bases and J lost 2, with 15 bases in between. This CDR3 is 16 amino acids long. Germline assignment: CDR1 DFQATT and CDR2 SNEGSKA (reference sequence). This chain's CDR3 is CSARSSVRENTGELFF. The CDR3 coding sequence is TGCAGTGCTAGATCGAGTGTGAGGGAAAACACCGGGGAGCTGTTTTTT.

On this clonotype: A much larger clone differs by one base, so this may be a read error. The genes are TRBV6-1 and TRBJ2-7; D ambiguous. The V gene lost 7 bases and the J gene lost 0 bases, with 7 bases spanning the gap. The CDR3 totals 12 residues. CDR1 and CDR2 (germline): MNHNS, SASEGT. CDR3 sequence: CASKRASYEQYF. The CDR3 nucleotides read TGTGCCAGCAAAAGGGCCTCCTACGAGCAGTACTTC.

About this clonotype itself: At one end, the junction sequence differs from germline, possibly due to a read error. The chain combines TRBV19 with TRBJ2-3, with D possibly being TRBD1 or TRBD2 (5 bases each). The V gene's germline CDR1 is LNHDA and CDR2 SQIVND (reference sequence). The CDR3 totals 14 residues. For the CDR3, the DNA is TGTGCCAGTAGCGCCGGGGCAAGCACAGGTACGCAGTATTTT. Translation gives CASSAGASTGTQYF.

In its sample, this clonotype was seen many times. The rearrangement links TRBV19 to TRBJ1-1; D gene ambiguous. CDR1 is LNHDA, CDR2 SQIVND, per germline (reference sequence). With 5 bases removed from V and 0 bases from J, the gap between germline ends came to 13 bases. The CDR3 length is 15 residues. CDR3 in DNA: TGTGCCAGTAGTCCCGGGGTGGGATTGAACACTGAAGCTTTCTTT. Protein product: CASSPGVGLNTEAFF.

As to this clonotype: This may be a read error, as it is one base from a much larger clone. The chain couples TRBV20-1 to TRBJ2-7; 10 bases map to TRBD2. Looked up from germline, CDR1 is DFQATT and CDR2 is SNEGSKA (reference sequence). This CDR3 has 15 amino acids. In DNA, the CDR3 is TGCAGTGCTCCTCCCCGGACTAGCGGAACCTACGAGCAGTGCTTC. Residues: CSAPPRTSGTYEQCF.

In nucleotides, the CDR3 is TGTGCCAGCAGCCCCCGACAGGTCCGCGGGCATGAGCAGTTCTTC. Its protein product is CASSPRQVRGHEQFF. The J gene is TRBJ2-1, the V gene TRBV5-6; a possible D gene is TRBD1 (6 bases). The CDR3 runs to 15 residues. The germline V gene encodes CDR1 SGHDT and CDR2 YYEEEE. V dropped 4 bases and J dropped 8 bases, with 19 bases sitting between them.

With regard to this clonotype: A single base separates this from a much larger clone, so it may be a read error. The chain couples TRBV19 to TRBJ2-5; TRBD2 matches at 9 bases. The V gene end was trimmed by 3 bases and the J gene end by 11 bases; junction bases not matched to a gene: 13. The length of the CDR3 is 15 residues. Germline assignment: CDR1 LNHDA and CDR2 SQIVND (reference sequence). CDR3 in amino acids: CASSMEAGGPSEQYF. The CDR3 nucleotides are TGTGCCAGTAGTATGGAGGCGGGAGGGCCGAGTGAGCAGTACTTC.

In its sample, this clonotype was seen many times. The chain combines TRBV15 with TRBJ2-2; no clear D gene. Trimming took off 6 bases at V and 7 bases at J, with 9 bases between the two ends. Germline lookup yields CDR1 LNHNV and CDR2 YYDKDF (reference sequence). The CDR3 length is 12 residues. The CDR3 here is CATSGKIGELFF. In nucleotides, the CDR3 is TGTGCCACCAGTGGGAAAATCGGGGAGCTGTTTTTT.

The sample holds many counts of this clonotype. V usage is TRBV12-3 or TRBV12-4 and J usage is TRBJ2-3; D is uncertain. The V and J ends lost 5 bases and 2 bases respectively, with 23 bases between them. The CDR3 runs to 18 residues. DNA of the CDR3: TGTGCCAGCAGTAGACTCCTCCTTCTGGGCAGCCACACAGATACGCAGTATTTT. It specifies CASSRLLLLGSHTDTQYF.

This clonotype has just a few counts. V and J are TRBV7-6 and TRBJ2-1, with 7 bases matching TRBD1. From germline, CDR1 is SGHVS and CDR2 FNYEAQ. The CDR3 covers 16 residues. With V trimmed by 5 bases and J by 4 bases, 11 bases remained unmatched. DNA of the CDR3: TGTGCCAGCAGCCAAAACAGGGGTAGCAAGTACAATGAGCAGTTCTTC. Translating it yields CASSQNRGSKYNEQFF.

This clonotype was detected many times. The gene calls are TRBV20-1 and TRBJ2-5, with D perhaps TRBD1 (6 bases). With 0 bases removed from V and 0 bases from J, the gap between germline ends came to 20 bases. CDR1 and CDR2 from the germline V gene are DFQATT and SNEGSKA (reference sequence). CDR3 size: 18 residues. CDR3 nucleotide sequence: TGCAGTGCTAGAGATTGGGCAGGGGAAACCCTGTACCAAGAGACCCAGTACTTC. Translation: CSARDWAGETLYQETQYF.

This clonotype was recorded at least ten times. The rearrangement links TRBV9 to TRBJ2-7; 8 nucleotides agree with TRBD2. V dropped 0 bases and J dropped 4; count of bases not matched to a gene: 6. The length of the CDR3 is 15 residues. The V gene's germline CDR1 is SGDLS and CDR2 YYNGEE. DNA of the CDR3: TGTGCCAGCAGCGTAGGCTCGGGACTAGTGTACGAGCAGTACTTC. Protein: CASSVGSGLVYEQYF.

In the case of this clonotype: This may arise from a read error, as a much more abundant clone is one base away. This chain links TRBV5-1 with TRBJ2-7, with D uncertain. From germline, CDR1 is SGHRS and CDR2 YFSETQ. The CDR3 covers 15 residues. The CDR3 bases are TGCGCCAGCGGCTTAGAATTCCAACCCCTCTACGAGCAGTACTTC. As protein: CASGLEFQPLYEQYF.

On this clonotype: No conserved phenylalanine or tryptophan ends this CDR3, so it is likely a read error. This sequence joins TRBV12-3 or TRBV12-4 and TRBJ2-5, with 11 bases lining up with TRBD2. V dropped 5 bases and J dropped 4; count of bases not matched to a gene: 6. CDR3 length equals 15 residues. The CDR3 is CASSLPGLAGETQYL. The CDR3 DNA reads TGTGCCAGCAGTCTACCCGGACTAGCGGGAGAGACCCAGTACCTC.

The CDR3 sequence is CASSQEPLVAGVSEQFF. In DNA form, the CDR3 reads TGCGCCAGCAGCCAAGAACCCCTAGTAGCGGGAGTTAGTGAGCAGTTCTTC. The V gene is TRBV4-3, the J gene TRBJ2-1; 9 positions agree with TRBD2. With 0 bases clipped from V and 9 bases from J, the junction kept 12 bases outside the gene matches. In germline, CDR1 is LGHNA, CDR2 YSLEER. The length of the CDR3 is 17 residues.

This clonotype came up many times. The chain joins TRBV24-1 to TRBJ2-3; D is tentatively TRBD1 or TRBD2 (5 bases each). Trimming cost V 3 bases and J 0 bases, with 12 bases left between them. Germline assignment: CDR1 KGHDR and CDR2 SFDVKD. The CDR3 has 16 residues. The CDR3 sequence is CATSDPTGTSTDTQYF. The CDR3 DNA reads TGTGCCACCAGTGATCCTACCGGGACCAGCACAGATACGCAGTATTTT.

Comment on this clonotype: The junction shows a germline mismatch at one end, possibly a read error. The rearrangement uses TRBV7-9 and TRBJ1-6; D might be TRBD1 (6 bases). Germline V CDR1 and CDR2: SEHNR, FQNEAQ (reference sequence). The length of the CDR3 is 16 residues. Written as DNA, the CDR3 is TGTGCCAGCGGCTTAGTGGCCAGGGGCAATAATTCACCCCTCCACTTT. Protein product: CASGLVARGNNSPLHF.

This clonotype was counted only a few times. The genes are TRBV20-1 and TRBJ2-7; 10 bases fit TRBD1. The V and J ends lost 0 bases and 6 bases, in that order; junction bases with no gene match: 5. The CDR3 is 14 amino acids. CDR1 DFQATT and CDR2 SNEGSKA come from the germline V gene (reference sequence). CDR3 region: CSARDRDRGPEQYF. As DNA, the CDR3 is TGCAGTGCTAGAGATAGGGACAGGGGCCCCGAGCAGTACTTC.

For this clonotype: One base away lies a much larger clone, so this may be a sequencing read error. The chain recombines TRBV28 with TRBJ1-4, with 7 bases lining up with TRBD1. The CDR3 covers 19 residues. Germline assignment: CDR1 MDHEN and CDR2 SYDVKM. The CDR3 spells CASSLYDRVFGKINEKLVF. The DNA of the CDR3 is TGTGCCAGCAGTTTATACGACAGGGTCTTCGGGAAAATTAATGAAAAACTGGTTTTT. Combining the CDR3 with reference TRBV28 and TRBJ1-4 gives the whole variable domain DVKVTQSSRYLVKRTGEKVFLECVQDMDHENMFWYRQDPGLGLRLIYFSYDVKMKEKGDIPEGYSVSREKKERFSLILESASTNQTSMYLCASSLYDRVFGKINEKLVFGSGTQLSVL.

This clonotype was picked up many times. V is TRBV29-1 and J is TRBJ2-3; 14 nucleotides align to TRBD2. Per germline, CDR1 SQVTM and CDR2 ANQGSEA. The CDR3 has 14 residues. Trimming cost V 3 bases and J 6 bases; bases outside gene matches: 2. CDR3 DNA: TGCAGCGTTGAGGGGACTAGCGGGAGTGATACGCAGTATTTT. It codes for CSVEGTSGSDTQYF.